A selection of T cell receptor beta chains follows, all from one sample in a study of cytomegalovirus exposure and HLA in healthy donors. Here immunoSEQ multiplex PCR was the method, and the copy in TCRdb shows in-frame clones only, minus some. Of around 130,000 clones listed, 85% to 90% are singletons. Material: PBMCs. Receptor source: a man aged 25 to 40 in good health and CMV-seronegative. Both conserved end residues are part of each CDR3. The D gene is left open where the match is weak. Expanded clones get a size class; other rows say once, few or many, or leave the size out.

>.|TRBV5-1|TRBJ1-6|few
CASSLVAGFSPLHF
TGCGCCAGCAGCTTGGTGGCAGGGTTCTCACCCCTCCACTTT
>.|TRBV2|TRBJ1-2|.
CASTTGEYYGYTF
TGTGCCAGCACCACAGGAGAATACTATGGCTACACCTTC
>.|TRBV9|TRBJ2-7|.
CASSTTGALDEQYF
TGTGCCAGCAGCACTACAGGAGCGCTGGACGAGCAGTACTTC
>.|TRBV5-1|TRBJ1-2|.
CASSSELTPNYGYTF
TGCGCCAGCAGCTCCGAACTTACTCCTAACTATGGCTACACCTTC
>.|TRBV11-2|TRBJ2-1|.
CASSRRTSSYNEQFF
TGTGCCAGCAGCCGTCGAACTAGCTCCTACAATGAGCAGTTCTTC
>.|TRBV19|TRBJ1-2|.
CATYTSEDSSDGYTF
TGTGCCACCTACACCTCAGAAGACTCGTCAGATGGCTACACCTTC
>.|TRBV6-6|TRBJ2-1|.
CASSQGAQFF
TGTGCCAGCAGCCAGGGTGCTCAGTTCTTC
>.|TRBV7-2|TRBJ2-7|.
CASSPFGGLFYEQYF
TGTGCCAGCAGCCCCTTCGGGGGGCTTTTCTACGAGCAGTACTTC
>.|TRBV7-7|TRBJ1-5|.
CASSLARGQPQHF
TGTGCTAGCAGCTTAGCTAGGGGGCAGCCCCAGCATTTT
>.|TRBV19|TRBJ1-1|.
CASSYRNPHTEAFF
TGTGCCAGTAGTTACAGGAACCCTCACACTGAAGCTTTCTTT
>TRBD1|TRBV5-5|TRBJ2-1|once
CASSLQGAYNEQFF
TGTGCCAGCAGCTTACAGGGGGCCTACAATGAGCAGTTCTTC
>.|TRBV28|TRBJ1-5|once
CASSPAGSSNQPQHF
TGTGCCAGCAGCCCTGCGGGCAGTAGCAATCAGCCCCAGCATTTT
>.|TRBV4-3|TRBJ2-7|once
CASSQDSGYEQYF
TGCGCCAGCAGCCAAGATTCGGGCTACGAGCAGTACTTC
>.|TRBV29-1|TRBJ2-3|.
CSVEVLPQAYTDTQYF
TGCAGCGTTGAGGTACTACCACAGGCGTACACAGATACGCAGTATTTT
>TRBD1|TRBV7-6|TRBJ2-1|.
CASSPGQGGVNEQFF
TGTGCCAGCAGCCCCGGACAGGGGGGTGTGAATGAGCAGTTCTTC
>TRBD1|TRBV5-1|TRBJ1-1|.
CASSPPGGTEAFF
TGCGCCAGCAGCCCCCCAGGGGGCACTGAAGCTTTCTTT
>.|TRBV7-6|TRBJ1-2|few
CASSFFGGRSYGYTF
TGTGCCAGCAGCTTTTTCGGGGGGCGTAGCTATGGCTACACCTTC
>TRBD1|TRBV5-1|TRBJ1-2|.
CASSSQGAYGYTF
TGCGCCAGCAGCTCTCAGGGGGCCTATGGCTACACCTTC
>TRBD1|TRBV27|TRBJ2-7|.
CASSLYSGTGSSYEQYF
TGTGCCAGCAGTTTATATTCCGGGACAGGAAGTTCCTACGAGCAGTACTTC
>.|TRBV7-2|TRBJ1-2|once
CASSPGGVGIGGYTF
TGTGCCAGCAGCCCGGGGGGTGTGGGTATTGGTGGCTACACCTTC
>.|TRBV6-4|TRBJ2-3|.
CASSDGRDSDTQYF
TGTGCCAGCAGTGACGGCAGGGACTCAGATACGCAGTATTTT
>TRBD1|TRBV6-5|TRBJ1-1|.
CASSYSIGQGDTEAFF
TGTGCCAGCAGTTACTCGATTGGACAGGGTGACACTGAAGCTTTCTTT
>.|TRBV11-3|TRBJ2-7|.
CASSFVRRSSYEQYF
TGTGCCAGCAGCTTTGTCCGACGGAGCTCCTACGAGCAGTACTTC
>.|TRBV29-1|TRBJ2-7|.
CSVEGVGASLNEQYF
TGCAGCGTTGAGGGGGTGGGGGCGAGTCTGAACGAGCAGTACTTC
>TRBD1|TRBV6-5|TRBJ1-1|.
CASSRWTGGTTEAFF
TGTGCCAGCAGCCGTTGGACAGGGGGCACCACTGAAGCTTTCTTT
>TRBD1|TRBV18|TRBJ2-7|few
CASSLTHPGEGAPYEQYF
TGTGCCAGCTCACTCACACACCCCGGCGAGGGGGCACCCTACGAGCAGTACTTC
>.|TRBV18|TRBJ1-4|.
CASSPLHSNEKLFF
TGTGCCAGCTCACCCCTCCACAGTAATGAAAAACTGTTTTTT
>.|TRBV7-6|TRBJ1-4|.
CASSLGPGTSGEKLFF
TGTGCCAGCAGCTTAGGTCCCGGGACTTCGGGTGAAAAACTGTTTTTT
>.|TRBV28|TRBJ1-5|.
CASSSQGHQPQHF
TGTGCCAGCAGTTCACAGGGCCATCAGCCCCAGCATTTT
>.|TRBV11-3|TRBJ1-1|.
CASSSSVNTEAFF
TGTGCCAGCAGCAGCTCTGTTAACACTGAAGCTTTCTTT
>TRBD1|TRBV18|TRBJ2-5|.
CASSPGTGVVETQYF
TGTGCCAGCTCACCAGGGACAGGGGTTGTCGAGACCCAGTACTTC
>.|TRBV15|TRBJ1-1|.
CATSLQRNTEAFF
TGTGCCACCAGCCTACAGAGAAACACTGAAGCTTTCTTT
>.|TRBV5-4|TRBJ2-1|.
CASSFSNEQFF
TGTGCCAGCAGCTTTTCAAATGAGCAGTTCTTC
>.|TRBV20-1|TRBJ1-1|.
CSARKRTEAFF
TGCAGTGCTAGAAAGCGCACTGAAGCTTTCTTT
>TRBD2|TRBV6-5|TRBJ2-3|.
CASSPGGWTDTQYF
TGTGCCAGCAGTCCCGGGGGGTGGACAGATACGCAGTATTTT
>TRBD1|TRBV28|TRBJ2-2|.
CASSSGQNIPGELFF
TGTGCCAGCAGTTCGGGACAGAATATCCCCGGGGAGCTGTTTTTT
>.|TRBV5-4|TRBJ2-2|.
CASTTGFTGELFF
TGTGCCAGCACCACAGGTTTTACCGGGGAGCTGTTTTTT
>.|TRBV29-1|TRBJ2-7|.
CSVVGVTYEQYF
TGCAGCGTAGTAGGGGTCACCTACGAGCAGTACTTC
>TRBD1|TRBV7-9|TRBJ2-7|.
CASSPRDREYEQYF
TGTGCCAGCAGCCCCCGGGACAGGGAGTACGAGCAGTACTTC
>TRBD1|TRBV18|TRBJ2-2|.
CASSRTGGTTGELFF
TGTGCCAGCTCCAGGACAGGGGGCACCACCGGGGAGCTGTTTTTT
>TRBD1|TRBV18|TRBJ2-7|.
CASSPGQFYEQYF
TGTGCCAGCTCACCGGGACAGTTCTACGAGCAGTACTTC
>TRBD1|TRBV28|TRBJ1-6|.
CASSSPDREYSPLHF
TGTGCCAGCAGCTCACCTGACAGGGAGTATTCACCCCTCCACTTT
>TRBD2|TRBV5-5|TRBJ2-7|.
CASSLAEIAGGREQYF
TGTGCCAGCAGCTTGGCGGAGATAGCGGGGGGCCGAGAGCAGTACTTC
>.|TRBV7-2|TRBJ1-1|once
CASSLAGGPPNTEAFF
TGTGCCAGCAGCTTAGCGGGGGGGCCCCCTAACACTGAAGCTTTCTTT
>.|TRBV5-6|TRBJ1-1|.
CASSLNNEAFF
TGTGCCAGCAGCTTGAACAACGAAGCTTTCTTT